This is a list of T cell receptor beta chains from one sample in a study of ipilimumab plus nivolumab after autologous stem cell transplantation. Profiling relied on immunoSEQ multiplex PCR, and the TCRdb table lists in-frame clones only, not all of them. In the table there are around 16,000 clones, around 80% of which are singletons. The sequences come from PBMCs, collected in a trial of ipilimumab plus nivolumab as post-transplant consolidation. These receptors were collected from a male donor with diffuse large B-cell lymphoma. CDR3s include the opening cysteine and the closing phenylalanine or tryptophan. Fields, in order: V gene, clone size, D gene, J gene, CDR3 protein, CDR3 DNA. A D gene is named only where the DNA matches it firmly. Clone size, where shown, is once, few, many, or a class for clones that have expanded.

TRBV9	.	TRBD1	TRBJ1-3	CASSVTGEAGNTIYF	TGTGCCAGCAGCGTGACAGGGGAGGCTGGAAACACCATATATTTT
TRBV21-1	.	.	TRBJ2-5	CASSNQTQYF	TGTGCCAGCAGCAATCAGACCCAGTACTTC
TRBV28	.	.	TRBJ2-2	CASSLRASSGELFF	TGTGCCAGCAGTTTAAGGGCTTCTTCCGGGGAGCTGTTTTTT
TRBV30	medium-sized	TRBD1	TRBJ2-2	CAWSGTGDTGELFF	TGTGCCTGGAGTGGGACAGGGGACACCGGGGAGCTGTTTTTT
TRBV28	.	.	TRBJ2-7	CASSYGISYEQYF	TGTGCCAGCAGTTACGGTATCTCCTACGAGCAGTACTTC
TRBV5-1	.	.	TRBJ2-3	CASSLLGRVPTDTQYF	TGCGCCAGCAGCTTGCTTGGGCGGGTCCCCACAGATACGCAGTATTTT
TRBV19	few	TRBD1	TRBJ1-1	CASSIPGQEDTEAFF	TGTGCCAGTAGTATCCCGGGACAGGAGGACACTGAAGCTTTCTTT
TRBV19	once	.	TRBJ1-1	CASSISRNTEAFF	TGTGCCAGTAGTATATCCAGGAACACTGAAGCTTTCTTT
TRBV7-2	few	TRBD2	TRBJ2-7	CASSLGQGGHEQYF	TGTGCCAGCAGCTTGGGTCAGGGAGGGCACGAGCAGTACTTC
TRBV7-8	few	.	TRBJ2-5	CASSFGGPQETQYF	TGTGCCAGCAGCTTCGGGGGGCCCCAAGAGACCCAGTACTTC
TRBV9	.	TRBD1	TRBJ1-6	CASSATGEGNSPLHF	TGTGCCAGCAGCGCGACAGGGGAGGGTAATTCACCCCTCCACTTT
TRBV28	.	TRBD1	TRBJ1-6	CASSSGTEMGIYNSPLHF	TGTGCCAGCAGTTCCGGGACAGAGATGGGGATCTATAATTCACCCCTCCACTTT
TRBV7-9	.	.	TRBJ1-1	CASSIDKFPNTEAFF	TGTGCCAGCAGCATTGACAAATTCCCTAACACTGAAGCTTTCTTT
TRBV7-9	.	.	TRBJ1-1	CASSLAGRIGTEAFF	TGTGCCAGCAGCTTAGCGGGGAGGATCGGGACTGAAGCTTTCTTT
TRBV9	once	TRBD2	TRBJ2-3	CASSVVAGGGDTQYF	TGTGCCAGCAGCGTAGTAGCGGGGGGTGGAGATACGCAGTATTTT
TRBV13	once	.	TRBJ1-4	CASSEQGGGVEKLFF	TGTGCCAGCAGCGAACAGGGCGGGGGTGTTGAAAAACTGTTTTTT
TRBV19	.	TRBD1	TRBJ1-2	CASSETGAYGYTF	TGTGCCAGTAGTGAGACAGGGGCCTATGGCTACACCTTC